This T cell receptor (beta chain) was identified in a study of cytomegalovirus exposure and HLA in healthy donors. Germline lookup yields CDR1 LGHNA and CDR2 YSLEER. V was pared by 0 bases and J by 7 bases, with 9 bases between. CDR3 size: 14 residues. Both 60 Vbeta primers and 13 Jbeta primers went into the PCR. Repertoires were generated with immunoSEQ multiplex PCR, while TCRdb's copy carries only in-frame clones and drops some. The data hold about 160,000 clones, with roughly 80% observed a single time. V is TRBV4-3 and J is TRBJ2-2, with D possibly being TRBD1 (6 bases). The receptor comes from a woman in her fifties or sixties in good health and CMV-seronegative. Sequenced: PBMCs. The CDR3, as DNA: TGCGCCAGCAGCCAAGACAGGGGTAACGGGGAGCTGTTTTTT. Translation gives CASSQDRGNGELFF.